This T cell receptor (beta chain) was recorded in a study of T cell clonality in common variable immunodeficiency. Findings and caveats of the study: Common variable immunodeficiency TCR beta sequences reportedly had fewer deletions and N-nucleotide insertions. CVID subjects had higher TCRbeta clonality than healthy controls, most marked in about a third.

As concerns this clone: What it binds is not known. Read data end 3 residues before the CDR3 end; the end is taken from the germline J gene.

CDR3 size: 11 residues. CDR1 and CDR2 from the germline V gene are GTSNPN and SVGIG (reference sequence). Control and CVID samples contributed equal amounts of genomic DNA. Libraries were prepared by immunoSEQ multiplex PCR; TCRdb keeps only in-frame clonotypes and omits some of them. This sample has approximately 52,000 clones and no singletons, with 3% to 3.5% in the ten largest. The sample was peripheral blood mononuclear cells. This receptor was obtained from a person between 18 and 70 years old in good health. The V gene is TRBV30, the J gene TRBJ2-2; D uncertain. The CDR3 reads CAWSDREKLFF. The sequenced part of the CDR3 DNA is TGTGCCTGGAGTGATCGCGAAAAG.